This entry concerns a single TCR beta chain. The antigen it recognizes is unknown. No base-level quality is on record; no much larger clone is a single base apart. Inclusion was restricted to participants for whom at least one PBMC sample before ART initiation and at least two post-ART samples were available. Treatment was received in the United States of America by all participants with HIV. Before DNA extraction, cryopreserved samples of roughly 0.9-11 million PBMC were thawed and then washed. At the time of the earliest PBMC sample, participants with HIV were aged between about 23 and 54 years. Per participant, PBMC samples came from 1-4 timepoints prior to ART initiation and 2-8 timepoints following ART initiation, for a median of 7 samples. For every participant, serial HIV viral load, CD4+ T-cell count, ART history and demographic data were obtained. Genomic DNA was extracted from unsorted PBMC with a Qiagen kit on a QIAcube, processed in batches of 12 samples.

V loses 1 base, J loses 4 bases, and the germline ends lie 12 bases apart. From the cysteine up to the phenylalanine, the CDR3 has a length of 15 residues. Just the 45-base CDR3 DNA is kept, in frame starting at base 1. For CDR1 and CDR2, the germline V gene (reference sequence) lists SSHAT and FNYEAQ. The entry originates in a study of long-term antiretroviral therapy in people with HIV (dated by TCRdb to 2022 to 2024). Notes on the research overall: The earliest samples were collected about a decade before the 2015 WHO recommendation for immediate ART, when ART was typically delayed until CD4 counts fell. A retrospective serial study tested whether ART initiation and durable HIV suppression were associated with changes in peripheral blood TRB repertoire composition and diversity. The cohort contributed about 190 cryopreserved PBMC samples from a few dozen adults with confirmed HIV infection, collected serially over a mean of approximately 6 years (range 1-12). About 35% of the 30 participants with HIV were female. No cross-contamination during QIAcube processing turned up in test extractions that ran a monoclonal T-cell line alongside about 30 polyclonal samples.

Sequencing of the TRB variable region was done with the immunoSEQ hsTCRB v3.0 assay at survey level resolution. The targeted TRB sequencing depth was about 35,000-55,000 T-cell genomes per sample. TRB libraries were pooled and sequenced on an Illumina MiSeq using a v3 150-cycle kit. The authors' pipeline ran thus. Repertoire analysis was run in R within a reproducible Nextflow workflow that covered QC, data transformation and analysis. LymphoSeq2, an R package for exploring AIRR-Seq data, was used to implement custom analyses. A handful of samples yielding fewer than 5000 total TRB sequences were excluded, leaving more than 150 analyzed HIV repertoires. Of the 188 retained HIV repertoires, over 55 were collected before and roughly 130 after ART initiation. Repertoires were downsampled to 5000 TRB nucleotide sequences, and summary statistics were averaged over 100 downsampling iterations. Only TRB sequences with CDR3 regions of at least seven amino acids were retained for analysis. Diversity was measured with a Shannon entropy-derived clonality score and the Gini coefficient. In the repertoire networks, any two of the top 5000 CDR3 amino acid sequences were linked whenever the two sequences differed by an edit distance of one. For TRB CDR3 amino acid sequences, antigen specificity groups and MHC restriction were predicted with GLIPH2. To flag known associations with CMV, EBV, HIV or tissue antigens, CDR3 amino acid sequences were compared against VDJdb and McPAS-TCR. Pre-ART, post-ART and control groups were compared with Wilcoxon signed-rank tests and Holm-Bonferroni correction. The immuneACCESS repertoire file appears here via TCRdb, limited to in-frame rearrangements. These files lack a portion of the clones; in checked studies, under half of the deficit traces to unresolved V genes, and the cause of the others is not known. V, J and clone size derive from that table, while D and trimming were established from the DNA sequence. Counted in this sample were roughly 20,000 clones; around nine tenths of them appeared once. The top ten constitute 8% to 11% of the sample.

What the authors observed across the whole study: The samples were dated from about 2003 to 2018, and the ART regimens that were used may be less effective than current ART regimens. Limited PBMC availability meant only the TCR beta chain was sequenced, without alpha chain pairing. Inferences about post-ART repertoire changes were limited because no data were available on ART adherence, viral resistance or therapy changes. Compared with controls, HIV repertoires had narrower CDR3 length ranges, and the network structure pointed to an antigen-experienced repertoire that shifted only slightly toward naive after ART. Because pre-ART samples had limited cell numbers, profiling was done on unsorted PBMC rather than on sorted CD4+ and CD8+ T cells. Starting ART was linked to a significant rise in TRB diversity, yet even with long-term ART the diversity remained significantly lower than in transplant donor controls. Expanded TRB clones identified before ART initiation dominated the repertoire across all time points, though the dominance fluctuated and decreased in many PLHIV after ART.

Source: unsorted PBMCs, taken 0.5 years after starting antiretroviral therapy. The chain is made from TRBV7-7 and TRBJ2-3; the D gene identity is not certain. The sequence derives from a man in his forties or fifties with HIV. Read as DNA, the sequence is TGTGCCAGCAGCTTAGAGGGTGGTTGGTCAGATACGCAGTATTTT. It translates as CASSLEGGWSDTQYF.